The 32 T cell receptor beta chains listed next were all sequenced from one sample in a study of cytomegalovirus exposure and HLA in healthy donors. Primers for the PCR totalled 60 Vbeta and 13 Jbeta. Produced via immunoSEQ multiplex PCR; TCRdb's table is partial and in-frame only. Of 97,000 or so clones listed, around 57% are singletons. The sequenced sample was PBMCs. These receptor sequences come from a human donor in good health.

The chain uses TRBV14 and TRBJ2-1, with D possibly TRBD1 on 5 matching bases. Germline CDR1 is SGHDN and CDR2 is FVKESK. The CDR3 totals 13 residues. V lost 4 bases and J lost 5, with 9 bases in between. CDR3 sequence reads: CASSPRRDNEQFF. Written as DNA, the CDR3 is TGTGCCAGCAGCCCCCGCAGGGACAATGAGCAGTTCTTC.

The chain combines TRBV7-2 with TRBJ2-7, with D hard to call. The CDR3 is 13 residues long. Trimming pared 5 bases from V and 6 bases from J, leaving 14 bases between. CDR1 SGHTA and CDR2 FQGNSA come from the germline V gene. The CDR3 here is CASSLPSVAEQYF. The CDR3 nucleotides are TGTGCCAGCAGCCTCCCCTCTGTGGCCGAGCAGTACTTC.

The chain joins TRBV5-1 to TRBJ2-7, with TRBD1 matching over 7 bases. Losses at the gene ends were 1 base for V and 3 bases for J; bases not matched to a gene: 4. The CDR3 runs 14 residues. Per the germline V gene, CDR1 is SGHRS and CDR2 is YFSETQ. CDR3 region: CASSLRGQFYEQYF. The CDR3 nucleotides are TGCGCCAGCAGCTTGCGGGGACAGTTCTACGAGCAGTACTTC.

The chain recombines TRBV9 with TRBJ2-1; 11 nucleotides match TRBD2. CDR1 and CDR2 from the germline V gene are SGDLS and YYNGEE. The ends lost 3 bases at V and 10 bases at J; junction bases unmatched: 12. CDR3 length: 16 amino acids. CDR3 bases: TGTGCCAGCAGCGGAATGGGTGATACTAGCGGGAGAGAGCAGTTCTTC. Its protein product is CASSGMGDTSGREQFF.

The rearrangement joins TRBV30 to TRBJ2-3, with TRBD1 as a possible D gene (5 bases). The CDR3 consists of 11 residues. From germline, CDR1 is GTSNPN and CDR2 SVGIG (reference sequence). Trimming took 4 bases from V and 5 from J, leaving 7 bases between them. The CDR3: CAWNQGDTQYF. DNA for the CDR3: TGTGCCTGGAACCAGGGAGATACGCAGTATTTT.

This clone occurred a few times. J is TRBJ2-7 and V is TRBV20-1; D is perhaps TRBD2 (5 bases). The V end was cut by 5 bases, the J end by 2 bases, with 7 bases between. The CDR3 spans 11 residues. The germline gives CDR1 DFQATT, CDR2 SNEGSKA (reference sequence). Here the CDR3 reads CSAPGAYEQYF. The CDR3 coding sequence is TGCAGTGCTCCCGGGGCCTACGAGCAGTACTTC.

This chain uses TRBV12-5 with TRBJ2-1, with D possibly matching TRBD2 (5 bases). The germline V gene encodes CDR1 LGHNT and CDR2 FRNRAP. The CDR3 has 17 residues. Trimming shortened V by 1 base and J by 7 bases, and 20 bases separated the two germline ends. CDR3 sequence (DNA): TGTGCTAGTGGTTTGGATTGGGGTCAGGACTCTGTAAATGAGCAGTTCTTC. Translating it yields CASGLDWGQDSVNEQFF.

The sample holds a few counts of this clone. This chain joins TRBV28 and TRBJ2-2; 9 bases are a match to TRBD1. After removal of 8 bases from V and 6 bases from J, the junction contained 16 bases not matched to a gene. The CDR3 is 17 amino acids. The V gene's germline CDR1 is MDHEN and CDR2 SYDVKM. This CDR3 reads CASGSSPGTGIAGELFF. As DNA, the CDR3 is TGTGCCAGCGGTTCATCCCCCGGGACAGGGATCGCCGGGGAGCTGTTTTTT.

The chain joins TRBV4-1 to TRBJ2-7; D is perhaps TRBD1 (7 bases). CDR1 and CDR2 (germline): MGHRA, YSYEKL. CDR3 length equals 16 residues. The V gene lost 0 bases and the J gene lost 4 bases, with 16 bases spanning the gap. The CDR3 DNA is TGCGCCAGCAGCCAAGATCAGGGGGGTTCTCTTTACGAGCAGTACTTC. Protein product: CASSQDQGGSLYEQYF.

This clone was observed a few times. The chain couples TRBV6-5 to TRBJ1-1; D gene unclear. The CDR3 has 14 residues. Trimming took off 5 bases at V and 0 bases at J, with 10 bases between the two ends. Germline V lookup: CDR1 MNHEY, CDR2 SVGAGI. This CDR3 is CASSPRTVNTEAFF. The CDR3 nucleotides read TGTGCCAGCAGTCCGCGGACTGTGAACACTGAAGCTTTCTTT.

The sample holds a few counts of this clone. The J gene is TRBJ2-7, the V gene TRBV28, with D tentatively TRBD1 (6 bases). Trimming removed 5 bases at V and 6 bases at J, with 11 bases between. This CDR3 is built from 12 residues. In germline, CDR1 is MDHEN, CDR2 SYDVKM. CDR3: CASSVQGREQYF. DNA for the CDR3: TGTGCCAGCAGTGTACAGGGTCGCGAGCAGTACTTC.

The chain recombines TRBV5-4 with TRBJ2-2; TRBD1 might be the D (6 bases). CDR3 size: 14 residues. The V gene lost 4 bases and the J gene lost 1 base, with 8 bases spanning the gap. Germline CDR1 SGHNT, CDR2 YYREEE (reference sequence). The CDR3 region has the DNA TGTGCCAGCAGCGGGGGCCTGAACACCGGGGAGCTGTTTTTT. Its translation is CASSGGLNTGELFF.

The genes are TRBV7-9 and TRBJ2-1, with D uncertain. The germline CDR1 and CDR2 sequences are SEHNR and FQNEAQ (reference sequence). The CDR3 extends over 14 amino acids. V was clipped by 5 bases and J by 5 bases, with 13 bases between them. The CDR3 is CASSRSSPNNEQFF. CDR3 DNA: TGTGCCAGCAGCCGGTCGAGCCCCAACAATGAGCAGTTCTTC.

This clone has just a few counts. The chain carries TRBV28 and TRBJ1-1, with a tentative D call TRBD1 (5 bases). The CDR3 runs to 14 residues. Trimming cost V 7 bases and J 1 base, with 13 bases left between them. Germline V gives CDR1 MDHEN, CDR2 SYDVKM. CDR3: CASKPRQTNTEAFF. CDR3 DNA sequence: TGTGCCAGCAAACCACGACAGACGAACACTGAAGCTTTCTTT.

This clone has more than one count but fewer than ten. The rearrangement uses TRBV27 and TRBJ2-7; D is perhaps TRBD1 (6 bases). This CDR3 comprises 13 residues. V was clipped by 5 bases and J by 4 bases, with 12 bases between them. The V gene's germline CDR1 is MNHEY and CDR2 SMNVEV (reference sequence). The CDR3 region has the DNA TGTGCCAGCAGTATCAGGGGACCATACGAGCAGTACTTC. This sequence encodes CASSIRGPYEQYF.

The gene calls are TRBV5-1 and TRBJ2-5; no reliable D call. The germline V gene encodes CDR1 SGHRS and CDR2 YFSETQ. The CDR3 covers 15 residues. The ends were cut back, 1 base at V and 2 bases at J, with 12 bases in the middle. The CDR3 coding sequence is TGCGCCAGCAGCTTGAAAGGAGCCGTACAAGAGACCCAGTACTTC. It is translated as CASSLKGAVQETQYF. Using reference TRBV5-1 and TRBJ2-5 for the parts outside the CDR3, the full variable domain is KAGVTQTPRYLIKTRGQQVTLSCSPISGHRSVSWYQQTPGQGLQFLFEYFSETQRNKGNFPGRFSGRQFSNSRSEMNVSTLELGDSALYLCASSLKGAVQETQYFGPGTRLLVL.

There are a few counts of this clone. The chain couples TRBV27 to TRBJ1-2, with TRBD1 as a possible D gene (5 bases). Trimming shortened V by 2 bases and J by 3 bases, and 13 bases separated the two germline ends. The CDR3 totals 15 residues. CDR1 MNHEY and CDR2 SMNVEV come from the germline V gene (reference sequence). The CDR3 reads CASSLAGGIDYGYTF. The CDR3 DNA reads TGTGCCAGCAGTTTAGCCGGGGGAATAGACTATGGCTACACCTTC.

This clone was seen only a few times. J is TRBJ2-6 and V is TRBV9, with D uncertain. Germline assignment: CDR1 SGDLS and CDR2 YYNGEE. V gave up 4 bases and J gave up 0 bases, with 8 bases separating them. The CDR3 has 15 residues. In DNA, the CDR3 is TGTGCCAGCAGCAGAGGAAACTCTGGGGCCAACGTCCTGACTTTC. This encodes CASSRGNSGANVLTF.

V and J are TRBV30 and TRBJ2-3, with D perhaps matching TRBD2 (6 bases). The CDR3 consists of 16 residues. Germline values: CDR1 GTSNPN, CDR2 SVGIG (reference sequence). V was pared by 2 bases and J by 1 base, with 16 bases between. This chain's CDR3 is CAWSPKSPSGTDTQYF. In DNA, the CDR3 is TGTGCCTGGAGTCCTAAGTCTCCTAGCGGCACAGATACGCAGTATTTT.

A few counts support this clone. The chain combines TRBV2 with TRBJ2-1, with TRBD1 identical over 8 bases. In germline, CDR1 is SNHLY, CDR2 FYNNEI. The CDR3 is 15 amino acids. The V and J ends lost 3 bases and 4 bases, in that order; junction bases with no gene match: 5. The chain's CDR3 is CASSDRQGAYNEQFF. The DNA for the CDR3 is TGTGCCAGCAGTGATCGGCAGGGGGCTTACAATGAGCAGTTCTTC.

This chain connects TRBV30 to TRBJ2-7; 7 bases line up with TRBD2. The V gene end was trimmed by 8 bases and the J gene end by 0 bases; junction bases not matched to a gene: 4. Germline V gene data show CDR1 as GTSNPN and CDR2 as SVGIG (reference sequence). The CDR3 extends over 12 amino acids. The CDR3 region has the DNA TGTGCCGGCCGGGACTACTCCTACGAGCAGTACTTC. Amino acid sequence: CAGRDYSYEQYF.

The chain is built from TRBV4-1 and TRBJ1-4, with D uncertain. V dropped 7 bases and J dropped 8 bases, with 14 bases sitting between them. From germline, CDR1 is MGHRA and CDR2 YSYEKL. There are 13 residues in the CDR3. As DNA, the CDR3 is TGCGCCAGCAAGGAGGCATTACGGGAAAAACTGTTTTTT. Translated, it gives CASKEALREKLFF.

This clone turned up a few times. The rearrangement links TRBV27 to TRBJ2-3; 7 bases fit TRBD2. Trimming removed 7 bases from V and 5 bases from J; junction bases left unmatched: 9. Germline V gives CDR1 MNHEY, CDR2 SMNVEV (reference sequence). The CDR3 has 14 residues. The CDR3 nucleotides read TGTGCCAGCAACTGGGGGGGAGAGGGAGATACGCAGTATTTT. Translation: CASNWGGEGDTQYF.

This clone was observed once. The rearrangement links TRBV28 to TRBJ1-4, with 8 bases fitting TRBD1. The CDR3 length is 16 residues. The germline gives CDR1 MDHEN, CDR2 SYDVKM. Trimming at V came to 6 bases and at J to 1 base, leaving 7 bases not matched to a gene. CDR3 bases: TGTGCCAGCAGCCTTGGACAGGGCATAACTAATGAAAAACTGTTTTTT. This encodes CASSLGQGITNEKLFF.

V and J are TRBV25-1 and TRBJ2-2; 7 bases are a match to TRBD1. This CDR3 region has 18 residues. The V gene end was trimmed by 5 bases and the J gene end by 6 bases; junction bases not matched to a gene: 18. Germline CDR1 MGHDK, CDR2 SYGVNS. CDR3 in amino acids: CASSNTRDREGVPGELFF. In DNA, the CDR3 is TGTGCCAGCAGTAATACGCGAGACAGGGAAGGTGTACCCGGGGAGCTGTTTTTT.

The chain is built from TRBV28 and TRBJ2-1; TRBD2 is a possible D gene (6 bases). Germline CDR1 is MDHEN and CDR2 is SYDVKM. The V end lost 7 bases, the J end lost 2 bases, and 15 bases lay between the germline ends. This CDR3 is 15 amino acids long. The CDR3 reads CASNPFGGTYNEQFF. The CDR3 DNA sequence: TGTGCCAGCAACCCTTTTGGGGGGACCTACAATGAGCAGTTCTTC.

In regard to this clone: The junction departs from the called germline gene at one end, perhaps through a read error. The rearrangement links TRBV27 to TRBJ2-2; TRBD2 matches 9 bases. This CDR3 region has 14 residues. Germline loops: CDR1 MNHEY, CDR2 SMNVEV (reference sequence). The CDR3 protein is CASTLAGVGGELFF. As DNA, the CDR3 is TGTGCCAGCACTTTAGCGGGAGTCGGCGGGGAGCTGTTTTTT.

The chain links TRBV7-6 to TRBJ1-1; 8 positions match TRBD1. The CDR3 has 14 residues. J gave up 5 bases and V 5 bases, and 7 bases lay outside the gene matches. Per germline, CDR1 SGHVS and CDR2 FNYEAQ. CDR3 bases: TGTGCCAGCAGCACCGGACAGGGAATTACTGAAGCTTTCTTT. Its translation is CASSTGQGITEAFF.

The chain employs TRBV29-1 and TRBJ2-7; TRBD1 matches at 8 bases. V lost 6 bases to trimming and J lost 2 bases; unmatched junction nucleotides: 12. In germline, CDR1 is SQVTM, CDR2 ANQGSEA. This CDR3 contains 15 residues. CDR3 DNA sequence: TGCAGCGTACTGACGCAGGGGGCGGTGACCTACGAGCAGTACTTC. Its protein product is CSVLTQGAVTYEQYF.

This chain uses TRBV14 with TRBJ2-3; D is perhaps TRBD2 (6 bases). V lost 3 bases to trimming and J lost 3 bases, with 13 bases between them. Germline loops: CDR1 SGHDN, CDR2 FVKESK. This CDR3 has 15 residues. The CDR3, as DNA: TGTGCCAGCAGCCATGGGCGCGCGGGAACAGATACGCAGTATTTT. Residues: CASSHGRAGTDTQYF.

The chain couples TRBV7-2 to TRBJ2-7; 8 nucleotides line up with TRBD1. The CDR3 runs to 15 residues. Germline CDR1 and CDR2: SGHTA and FQGNSA. With V trimmed by 2 bases and J by 0 bases, 3 bases remained unmatched. The CDR3 loop is CASSLRDRTSYEQYF. The CDR3 nucleotides read TGTGCCAGCAGCTTACGGGACAGGACCTCCTACGAGCAGTACTTC.

The V gene is TRBV28, the J gene TRBJ2-1, with TRBD2 matching over 7 bases. The CDR3 spans 15 residues. Looked up from germline, CDR1 is MDHEN and CDR2 is SYDVKM. Trimming removed 5 bases from V and 7 bases from J; junction bases left unmatched: 11. CDR3 DNA: TGTGCCAGCAGTCCCCGGACTAGAGCGCTGAATGAGCAGTTCTTC. This gives the protein CASSPRTRALNEQFF.